This passage covers 32 T cell receptor beta chains from one sample sequenced in a study of vaccination effects on CD4 cells after COVID-19. The table came from immunoSEQ multiplex PCR; TCRdb's copy has only in-frame clones and leaves some out. The table has 25,000 to 35,000 clones, around three quarters seen once. The antigens for these receptors are not known. Viral peptide pools were used in the ViraFEST assay to expand antigen-specific CD4+ T cells, and sequencing came afterward. Upon completion of around eleven days in culture, CD4+ T cells were isolated. People in the vaccine group had not been infected with SARS-CoV-2 before, and their nucleocapsid antibodies were negative. Sequencing was performed on CD4+ T cells from PBMCs cultured with SARS-CoV-2 spike peptides, taken before COVID-19 vaccination. These receptor sequences come from a human donor who received a COVID-19 vaccine.

This CDR3 is CASSPPAPGGYGNTIYF. The CDR3 DNA reads as TGTGCCAGCTCACCTCCTGCCCCAGGGGGCTACGGAAACACCATATATTTT. The chain recombines TRBV18 with TRBJ1-3; 8 bases line up with TRBD1. Trimming cost V 3 bases and J 4 bases; bases outside gene matches: 11. The V gene's germline CDR1 is KGHSH and CDR2 LQKENI. There are 17 residues in the CDR3. Using reference TRBV18 and TRBJ1-3 for the parts outside the CDR3, the full variable domain is NAGVMQNPRHLVRRRGQEARLRCSPMKGHSHVYWYRQLPEEGLKFMVYLQKENIIDESGMPKERFSAEFPKEGPSILRIQQVVRGDSAAYFCASSPPAPGGYGNTIYFGEGSWLTVV.

This clone was seen only once. The chain employs TRBV5-1 and TRBJ2-3; TRBD2 might be the D (7 bases). This CDR3 is built from 16 residues. The germline V gene encodes CDR1 SGHRS and CDR2 YFSETQ. V gave up 6 bases and J gave up 4 bases, with 21 bases separating them. The chain's CDR3 is CASKGDLGGKPDTQYF. CDR3 bases: TGCGCCAGCAAGGGGGACCTGGGGGGGAAGCCAGATACGCAGTATTTT.

The gene calls are TRBV12-3 or TRBV12-4 and TRBJ2-7, with 7 bases that match TRBD2. J gave up 5 bases and V 3 bases, and 1 base lay outside the gene matches. There are 12 residues in the CDR3. The CDR3 DNA is TGTGCCAGCAGTTTGCGGGAGAACGAGCAGTACTTC. Protein sequence: CASSLRENEQYF.

This chain joins TRBV14 and TRBJ2-6, with no clear D. The V end lost 0 bases, the J end lost 4 bases, and 7 bases lay between the germline ends. This CDR3 has 15 residues. Germline-derived CDR1 and CDR2 are SGHDN and FVKESK. The CDR3 region is CASSQDGTGANVLTF. DNA for the CDR3: TGTGCCAGCAGCCAAGATGGAACCGGGGCCAACGTCCTGACTTTC.

The chain uses TRBV10-2 and TRBJ1-2; D might be TRBD1 (6 bases). CDR3 size: 14 residues. Germline CDR1 reads WSHSY; CDR2 reads SAAADI. The ends were cut back, 3 bases at V and 2 bases at J, with 10 bases in the middle. CDR3 sequence: CASSDQGTNYGYTF. The CDR3 DNA sequence: TGCGCCAGCAGTGACCAGGGGACGAACTATGGCTACACCTTC.

This chain uses TRBV3-1 (or the pseudogene TRBV3-2) with TRBJ1-1, with no clear D. V lost 0 bases to trimming and J lost 3 bases, with 20 bases between them. Looked up from germline, CDR1 is LGHDT and CDR2 is YNNKEL (reference sequence). The CDR3 covers 18 residues. The CDR3 protein is CASSQEPLLNTEHTEAFF. CDR3 coding DNA: TGTGCCAGCAGCCAAGAGCCGCTCCTTAACACTGAGCACACTGAAGCTTTCTTT.

V gene TRBV5-1 combines with J gene TRBJ2-3, with D maybe TRBD2 (6 bases). CDR1 is SGHRS and CDR2 is YFSETQ in the germline V gene. Deletions cut 0 bases from V and 0 bases from J, with 14 bases between. The CDR3 extends over 17 amino acids. Here the CDR3 DNA reads TGCGCCAGCAGCTTGGAACCTAGCGCGGCAAGCACAGATACGCAGTATTTT. Its translation is CASSLEPSAASTDTQYF.

The chain carries TRBV15 and TRBJ1-5; 9 nucleotides align to TRBD1. V trimming: 5 bases; J trimming: 6 bases; junction bases outside the gene matches: 8. CDR3 length equals 15 residues. Germline V lookup: CDR1 LNHNV, CDR2 YYDKDF (reference sequence). The CDR3 loop reads CATSGQGQGTQPQHF. Here the CDR3 DNA reads TGTGCCACCAGCGGGCAGGGACAGGGAACTCAGCCCCAGCATTTT.

V usage is TRBV5-4 and J usage is TRBJ2-1; no definite D call. CDR3 length: 19 residues. Trimming took off 0 bases at V and 0 bases at J, with 19 bases between the two ends. CDR1 SGHNT and CDR2 YYREEE come from the germline V gene (reference sequence). The CDR3 nucleotides are TGTGCCAGCAGCTTGGAGGGCTATATAGCTGCCCCCTCCTACAATGAGCAGTTCTTC. Encoded protein: CASSLEGYIAAPSYNEQFF.

The CDR3 loop is CASSYWAGDTRGEQYF. CDR3 coding DNA: TGTGCCAGCAGTTACTGGGCGGGGGACACGAGAGGAGAGCAGTACTTC. The V gene is TRBV6-5, the J gene TRBJ2-7, with D possibly TRBD2 on 7 matching bases. This CDR3 spans 16 amino acids. Per the germline V gene, CDR1 is MNHEY and CDR2 is SVGAGI. V was cut by 1 base and J by 7 bases, with 20 bases left in between.

The chain carries TRBV30 and TRBJ1-4; maybe TRBD1 (6 bases). V was shortened by 4 bases and J by 5 bases, with 29 bases between the two germline ends. This CDR3 spans 19 amino acids. Germline CDR1 is GTSNPN and CDR2 is SVGIG (reference sequence). Here the CDR3 reads CAWNGGPRAHTGPNEKLFF. In nucleotides, the CDR3 is TGTGCCTGGAACGGGGGCCCTCGGGCCCATACAGGCCCCAATGAAAAACTGTTTTTT.

This clone was found a few times. The rearrangement links TRBV27 to TRBJ1-1; TRBD1 might be the D (5 bases). V was trimmed by 2 bases and J by 5 bases, leaving 9 bases between them. The CDR3 is made up of 13 amino acids. In germline, CDR1 is MNHEY, CDR2 SMNVEV (reference sequence). This CDR3 is CASSLQGRTEAFF. DNA for the CDR3: TGTGCCAGCAGTTTACAGGGAAGGACTGAAGCTTTCTTT.

The chain combines TRBV5-1 with TRBJ2-1; 7 bases are shared with TRBD1. The CDR3 consists of 16 residues. V lost 0 bases and J lost 0; bases outside the gene matches: 3. Germline-derived CDR1 and CDR2 are SGHRS and YFSETQ. CDR3 protein: CASSLAGQPSYNEQFF. CDR3 in DNA: TGCGCCAGCAGCTTGGCGGGACAGCCCTCCTACAATGAGCAGTTCTTC.

V usage is TRBV30 and J usage is TRBJ1-3; D perhaps matches TRBD1 (5 bases). The V and J ends lost 0 bases and 3 bases respectively, with 12 bases between them. Germline V gene lookup returns CDR1 GTSNPN and CDR2 SVGIG (reference sequence). The CDR3 consists of 15 residues. DNA for the CDR3: TGTGCCTGGAGTGTACTTGCCAGGGTTGGAAACACCATATATTTT. Protein sequence: CAWSVLARVGNTIYF.

The chain combines TRBV5-4 with TRBJ2-1, with 8 nucleotides matching TRBD2. Germline CDR1 is SGHNT and CDR2 is YYREEE (reference sequence). Trimming took 0 bases from V and 9 from J; bases not matched to a gene: 14. The CDR3 spans 17 residues. Here the CDR3 reads CASSLGRAGAGIGEQFF. Here the CDR3 DNA reads TGTGCCAGCAGCTTGGGACGAGCGGGAGCAGGTATTGGTGAGCAGTTCTTC.

V usage is TRBV6-2 or TRBV6-3 and J usage is TRBJ2-4, with D possibly being TRBD1 or TRBD2 (5 bases each). Trimming pared 2 bases from V and 5 bases from J, leaving 10 bases between. Germline assignment: CDR1 MNHEY and CDR2 SVGEGT. The CDR3 is 14 amino acids. The CDR3, as DNA: TGTGCCAGCAGTTACAGTCGGGGCCAAAACATTCAGTACTTC. Its translation is CASSYSRGQNIQYF.

The J gene is TRBJ2-3, the V gene TRBV30; TRBD2 matches 11 bases. The germline gives CDR1 GTSNPN, CDR2 SVGIG (reference sequence). The CDR3 covers 14 residues. The V segment lost 5 bases and the J segment 2 bases; nucleotides outside the gene matches: 3. The CDR3 DNA reads as TGTGCCTGGCAACTAGCGGGGGCCACAGATACGCAGTATTTT. Translation gives CAWQLAGATDTQYF.

J is TRBJ1-5 and V is TRBV5-5; D might be TRBD1 (5 bases). This CDR3 is built from 16 residues. Trimming shortened V by 0 bases and J by 0 bases, and 10 bases separated the two germline ends. Germline values: CDR1 SGHKS, CDR2 YYEKEE (reference sequence). CDR3 sequence (DNA): TGTGCCAGCAGCTTGGGTTTGACAGTTAGCAATCAGCCCCAGCATTTT. This gives the protein CASSLGLTVSNQPQHF.

This sequence joins TRBV3-1 (or the pseudogene TRBV3-2) and TRBJ2-7, with a weak D call TRBD1 (5 bases). The CDR3 loop spans 15 amino acids. The germline V gene encodes CDR1 LGHDT and CDR2 YNNKEL (reference sequence). The germline V and J ends were trimmed by 2 bases and 3 bases, with 14 bases remaining between them. CDR3 amino acids: CASSQTAGRIYEQYF. DNA of the CDR3: TGTGCCAGCAGCCAAACGGCAGGGCGAATCTACGAGCAGTACTTC.

This clone was recorded a few times. The chain joins TRBV6-2 or TRBV6-3 to TRBJ2-3, with 7 nucleotides matching TRBD2. The CDR3 runs 15 residues. Per the germline V gene, CDR1 is MNHEY and CDR2 is SVGEGT. The ends lost 1 base at V and 2 bases at J; junction bases unmatched: 3. The CDR3 DNA is TGTGCCAGCAGTTACTTGGCGGGAGACACAGATACGCAGTATTTT. Protein product: CASSYLAGDTDTQYF.

This clone was seen just once. The rearrangement joins TRBV27 to TRBJ2-1; 11 bases match TRBD1. The V segment lost 5 bases and the J segment 9 bases; nucleotides outside the gene matches: 3. Germline lookup yields CDR1 MNHEY and CDR2 SMNVEV (reference sequence). CDR3 length: 13 residues. The chain's CDR3 is CASSGGTGGEQFF. CDR3 bases: TGTGCCAGCAGTGGGGGGACAGGGGGTGAGCAGTTCTTC.

For the CDR3, the DNA is TGTGCCAGCAGCCCTCGGACGGGAAATTCACCCCTCCACTTT. Protein product: CASSPRTGNSPLHF. This chain links TRBV11-2 with TRBJ1-6; D uncertain. The V gene's germline CDR1 is SGHAT and CDR2 FQNNGV. The CDR3 covers 14 residues. The V end lost 5 bases, the J end lost 7 bases, and 12 bases lay between the germline ends. The variable domain in full, completed from reference TRBV11-2 and TRBJ1-6, reads EAGVAQSPRYKIIEKRQSVAFWCNPISGHATLYWYQQILGQGPKLLIQFQNNGVVDDSQLPKDRFSAERLKGVDSTLKIQPAKLEDSAVYLCASSPRTGNSPLHFGNGTRLTVT.

The rearrangement uses TRBV7-9 and TRBJ1-1; D not certain. The germline CDR1 and CDR2 sequences are SEHNR and FQNEAQ (reference sequence). V lost 5 bases to trimming and J lost 3 bases, with 7 bases between them. The CDR3 is 12 residues long. The CDR3 protein is CASSTDDTEAFF. For the CDR3, the DNA is TGTGCCAGCAGCACAGACGACACTGAAGCTTTCTTT.

V usage is TRBV4-1 and J usage is TRBJ2-6; D is unresolved. This CDR3 is 16 amino acids long. Looked up from germline, CDR1 is MGHRA and CDR2 is YSYEKL. V was clipped by 4 bases and J by 0 bases, with 10 bases between them. In DNA form, the CDR3 reads TGCGCCAGCAGCCGATTAGGGCTCTCTGGGGCCAACGTCCTGACTTTC. Translating gives CASSRLGLSGANVLTF.

J is TRBJ1-4 and V is TRBV30; no reliable D call. This CDR3 region has 14 residues. Germline CDR1 reads GTSNPN; CDR2 reads SVGIG (reference sequence). V dropped 4 bases and J dropped 4 bases, with 13 bases sitting between them. The DNA for the CDR3 is TGTGCCTGGACGGTGGCAGGAATTAATGAAAAACTGTTTTTT. It is translated as CAWTVAGINEKLFF.

This chain uses TRBV30 with TRBJ1-3; unclear D gene. V was trimmed by 5 bases and J by 8 bases, leaving 16 bases between them. CDR1 is GTSNPN and CDR2 is SVGIG in the germline V gene (reference sequence). The CDR3 runs 13 residues. The CDR3 here is CAWVKRSWDTIYF. The DNA of the CDR3 is TGTGCCTGGGTAAAAAGATCATGGGACACCATATATTTT.

The chain uses TRBV5-4 and TRBJ1-4, with D unresolved. Trimming stripped 2 bases from V and 6 bases from J, with 14 bases between. This CDR3 spans 15 amino acids. The germline V gene encodes CDR1 SGHNT and CDR2 YYREEE (reference sequence). The CDR3 sequence is CASSFRSGGDEKLFF. The CDR3 region has the DNA TGTGCCAGCAGCTTCCGGTCGGGTGGGGATGAAAAACTGTTTTTT.

This clone came up once. The J gene is TRBJ1-6, the V gene TRBV10-3, with D perhaps matching TRBD1 (5 bases). Germline V gene sequence: CDR1 ENHRY, CDR2 SYGVKD. Trimming took 4 bases from V and 7 from J, leaving 11 bases between them. This CDR3 has 14 amino acids. Here the CDR3 reads CAISVDNWNSPLHF. The CDR3 DNA follows: TGTGCCATCAGTGTGGACAATTGGAATTCACCCCTCCACTTT.

The rearrangement joins TRBV9 to TRBJ1-2; D remains unclear. Germline lookup yields CDR1 SGDLS and CDR2 YYNGEE. V was pared by 0 bases and J by 0 bases, with 9 bases between. This CDR3 is 15 amino acids long. CDR3 bases: TGTGCCAGCAGCGTAGCAAGCGCGGCTAACTATGGCTACACCTTC. As protein: CASSVASAANYGYTF.

This clone was observed a few times. This chain connects TRBV20-1 to TRBJ2-1; D unresolved. The ends were cut back, 3 bases at V and 5 bases at J, with 11 bases in the middle. CDR1 and CDR2 from the germline V gene are DFQATT and SNEGSKA (reference sequence). The CDR3 is 13 amino acids. CDR3 loop: CSASLSSNNEQFF. CDR3 DNA sequence: TGCAGTGCTAGTCTCTCCTCGAACAATGAGCAGTTCTTC.

The gene calls are TRBV9 and TRBJ1-2, with a possible D match to TRBD1 (5 bases). Germline V gives CDR1 SGDLS, CDR2 YYNGEE. The V and J ends lost 3 bases and 1 base respectively, with 13 bases between them. The CDR3 is 15 amino acids. The CDR3 protein is CASSAEPDSNYGYTF. As DNA, the CDR3 is TGTGCCAGCAGCGCCGAACCCGACAGTAACTATGGCTACACCTTC.

The V call is TRBV7-2, the J call TRBJ2-5; D is undetermined. With 5 bases removed from V and 4 bases from J, the gap between germline ends came to 14 bases. The CDR3 is 14 amino acids. In germline, CDR1 is SGHTA, CDR2 FQGNSA. The CDR3: CASSSATFSETQYF. The CDR3 DNA is TGTGCCAGCAGCAGCGCGACATTCTCAGAGACCCAGTACTTC.